The clone carrying this T cell receptor beta chain was seen only a few times. The data are from a study of cytomegalovirus exposure and HLA in healthy donors. Background on the study: In terms of ancestry, the Caucasian-associated cluster contained 81% of the 300 to 400 genotyped donors.

The CDR3 length is 15 residues. Trimming pared 4 bases from V and 8 bases from J, leaving 19 bases between. Per the germline V gene, CDR1 is SGDLS and CDR2 is YYNGEE. Both 60 Vbeta primers and 13 Jbeta primers went into the PCR. Only in-frame clones appear in the TCRdb table, and some are missing; sequencing was by immunoSEQ multiplex PCR. This sample has 100,000 to 150,000 clones, with roughly 10% found just once. This receptor was identified in a woman aged 18-29 years in good health and CMV-seropositive. The chain employs TRBV9 and TRBJ2-1; tentatively, D is TRBD2 (5 bases). Sequencing was done on a sample of PBMCs. The CDR3 DNA reads TGTGCCAGCAGCTTCCGTCCCGGGGTTTGGGATGAGCAGTTCTTC. Residues: CASSFRPGVWDEQFF.